The sequence of this T cell receptor (beta chain) was determined in a study of regulatory T cells in long-lasting Graves disease (dated by TCRdb to 2020 to 2022). Looking at the study overall: Persistent Graves' disease meant more than 5 years of antithyroid drug treatment with TSH receptor autoantibodies that stayed positive. Persistent Graves' disease patients in the clinical cohort had taken antithyroid drugs for approximately 10 years on average. The study was registered as a clinical trial and conducted in China. A total of 33 samples underwent TCR sequencing, from about 13 patients with persistent Graves' disease and 20 or so patients with newly diagnosed Graves' disease. This study used TCR sequencing and RNA sequencing of peripheral blood to compare persistent Graves' disease patients against newly diagnosed Graves' disease patients.

Interpreted using the paper, the time point label stands for: persistent/refractory GD, antithyroid drugs over 5 years with positive TRAb. For both TCR sequencing and RNA sequencing, RNA was extracted from PBMCs using TRIzol. The diagnosis of Graves' disease was made according to American Thyroid Association guidelines. Recruitment of patients was carried out at an endocrinology department in Xi'an, China. Each patient gave approximately 10 milliliters of peripheral blood, collected in an EDTA anticoagulant tube. Ficoll Paque Plus density gradient separation was used to isolate PBMCs, and no additional T cell sorting was done. RNA quality was checked with an Agilent 2100 Bioanalyzer and agarose gel, and concentration with a NanoDrop 2000. The library was obtained by multiplex PCR. TCRdb shows the sequencer as Illumina HiSeq 4000. To build TCR beta libraries, CDR3 regions were amplified by Arm-PCR using iRepertoire HTBI primers. Gel purification was performed on PCR products prior to sequencing. Per the original workflow: Across samples, some 62 TRBV and 13 to 15 TRBJ segments were identified and used for gene usage analysis of CDR3 amino acid clonotypes. COPE and FqMerger were used to merge filtered high-quality paired reads into contigs. BLAST was used to align contigs to the IMGT TRBV, TRBD and TRBJ reference genes, and CDR3 was defined following IMGT. Highly expanded clones were defined as clonotypes with a frequency above 0.1%. Shannon entropy was used to measure repertoire diversity, and the Gini coefficient was used to measure V-J evenness. Public clonotypes were defined as clonotypes shared by more than one individual. TCRdb reworked the public reads: Q25 trimming with fastp, MiXCR clone assembly, productive beta chains retained. Every CDR3 protein is listed once, alongside the most common genes and DNA of its rows. These V and J calls rely on TCRdb rather than the paper's analysis. Here the sample has about 660,000 distinct CDR3 sequences; 25% to 35% occur a single time. Clones ranked in the top ten supply roughly 41% of the sample.

What the study reported, not specific to this receptor: The small sample size was acknowledged by the authors as a limitation that may reduce accuracy. The study examined only peripheral blood because the primary lesion, thyroid tissue, could not be accessed. Only the TCR beta chain was sequenced and analyzed. A larger number of public clonotypes was shared among persistent patients (fewer than 3,000) than among newly diagnosed patients (around 970). TRBV28, TRBJ1-2 and TRBJ2-5 were preferentially used in persistent disease, while TRBV20-1 and TRBJ2-1 were favored in newly diagnosed disease. Compared with newly diagnosed patients, persistent Graves' disease patients had lower TCR Shannon entropy and fewer highly expanded clones, which suggests clonal expansion.

With respect to this clonotype: Its antigen is currently not known. One end of the junction varies from germline; a read error may be responsible.

The germline V gene sets CDR1 to KGHDR and CDR2 to SFDVKD. The CDR3 spans 13 residues, from the cysteine through the phenylalanine. Solely the CDR3 DNA is kept, with 39 bases framed from the first base. This TCR was recovered from a female donor with Graves disease. The rearranged chain carries TRBV24-1 and TRBJ1-2; the best D guess is TRBD1, with 6 bases matching. The sequencing here drew on peripheral blood mononuclear cells (PBMCs), taken when the disease was refractory, from a patient treated with antithyroid drugs. The nucleotide sequence reads TGTACCACCAGAAGCTCAGGGGACTATGGCTACACCTTC. It is translated as CTTRSSGDYGYTF.